Below, 26 T cell receptor beta chains from the same sample are listed, as sequenced in a study of blood T cell repertoires in COVID-19. Sequenced by immunoSEQ multiplex PCR; TCRdb stores in-frame clones only, minus some. The table has about 220,000 clones, roughly nine tenths seen once. Sequencing input: PBMCs or T cells enriched from blood (not recorded which). These receptors were taken from a woman under 30 in a cohort exposed to, infected with or recovered from COVID-19 (not recorded which).

V and J are TRBV28 and TRBJ1-2; 9 bases fit TRBD1. V lost 4 bases and J lost 2; bases outside the gene matches: 2. The CDR3 has 14 residues. The germline V gene has CDR1 MDHEN and CDR2 SYDVKM. CDR3 nucleotides: TGTGCCAGCAGTTCCGGGACAGGGAACTATGGCTACACCTTC. Amino acids: CASSSGTGNYGYTF.

The rearrangement joins TRBV5-1 to TRBJ1-2; weak D call: TRBD1 (5 bases). V was pared by 4 bases and J by 4 bases, with 17 bases between. The CDR3 extends over 15 amino acids. Germline CDR1 is SGHRS and CDR2 is YFSETQ. The CDR3 reads CASSPNQGQGYGYTF. Here the CDR3 DNA reads TGCGCCAGCAGCCCTAATCAAGGGCAGGGCTATGGCTACACCTTC.

This clone occurred once. This chain uses TRBV10-1 with TRBJ2-1, with 11 bases that match TRBD1. The CDR3 contains 15 residues. Losses at the gene ends were 5 bases for V and 7 bases for J; bases not matched to a gene: 7. CDR1 and CDR2 from the germline V gene are WNHNN and SYGVQD (reference sequence). The CDR3 nucleotides read TGCGCCAGCAGTCGCCGGACAGGGGGCTTGAATGAGCAGTTCTTC. Residues: CASSRRTGGLNEQFF.

This clone was counted a single time. V gene TRBV5-1 combines with J gene TRBJ2-3; no firm D call. Trimming pared 0 bases from V and 0 bases from J, leaving 8 bases between. The CDR3 runs to 15 residues. CDR1 and CDR2 (germline): SGHRS, YFSETQ. The CDR3 region has the DNA TGCGCCAGCAGCTTGGACAGCCAGAGCACAGATACGCAGTATTTT. Its protein product is CASSLDSQSTDTQYF.

The chain is built from TRBV28 and TRBJ2-1; 11 nucleotides line up with TRBD1. With V trimmed by 2 bases and J by 6 bases, 3 bases remained unmatched. CDR1 and CDR2 from the germline V gene are MDHEN and SYDVKM. The CDR3 runs to 15 residues. CDR3 sequence: CASSLTDRGLNEQFF. For the CDR3, the DNA is TGTGCCAGCAGTTTAACGGACAGGGGGCTCAATGAGCAGTTCTTC.

This clone was recorded only once. This chain connects TRBV7-9 to TRBJ1-2; D is ambiguous. With 3 bases removed from V and 8 bases from J, the gap between germline ends came to 7 bases. The germline gives CDR1 SEHNR, CDR2 FQNEAQ (reference sequence). The CDR3 has 11 amino acids. The CDR3 DNA is TGTGCCAGCAGCTTTGGAGGGGGCTACACCTTC. This gives the protein CASSFGGGYTF.

This chain links TRBV9 with TRBJ2-5, with 9 bases identical to TRBD2. V dropped 1 base and J dropped 0; count of bases not matched to a gene: 1. This CDR3 is built from 15 residues. Germline V gene lookup returns CDR1 SGDLS and CDR2 YYNGEE. CDR3 protein: CASSVLAGNQETQYF. The CDR3 coding sequence is TGTGCCAGCAGCGTACTAGCGGGAAACCAAGAGACCCAGTACTTC.

V usage is TRBV7-3 and J usage is TRBJ1-5; D ambiguous. The V end was cut by 2 bases, the J end by 0 bases, with 11 bases between. The CDR3 is 16 residues long. Germline CDR1 and CDR2: SGHTA and FQGTGA. CDR3 nucleotide sequence: TGTGCCAGCAGCTTATTGTTGGAGTATAGCAATCAGCCCCAGCATTTT. Translating it yields CASSLLLEYSNQPQHF. Full variable domain (missing parts from reference TRBV7-3 and TRBJ1-5): GAGVSQTPSNKVTEKGKYVELRCDPISGHTALYWYRQSLGQGPEFLIYFQGTGAADDSGLPNDRFFAVRPEGSVSTLKIQRTERGDSAVYLCASSLLLEYSNQPQHFGDGTRLSIL.

In DNA, the CDR3 is TGTGCCAGCAGTGAAGGGCGGAACTATGGCTACACCTTC. Protein sequence: CASSEGRNYGYTF. The chain has TRBV6-1 and TRBJ1-2; D gene ambiguous. Germline CDR1 is MNHNS and CDR2 is SASEGT. The V end lost 1 base, the J end lost 2 bases, and 5 bases lay between the germline ends. This CDR3 is 13 amino acids long.

The genes are TRBV5-1 and TRBJ2-7; TRBD2 is a possible D gene (5 bases). This CDR3 comprises 15 residues. Trimming shortened V by 4 bases and J by 1 base, and 15 bases separated the two germline ends. Germline values: CDR1 SGHRS, CDR2 YFSETQ. CDR3 loop: CASSPPRTGSYEQYF. In DNA, the CDR3 is TGCGCCAGCAGCCCTCCCCGGACGGGATCCTACGAGCAGTACTTC.

This clone was counted a single time. The chain carries TRBV28 and TRBJ2-7; D remains unclear. Trimming stripped 3 bases from V and 3 bases from J, with 9 bases between. Germline CDR1 and CDR2: MDHEN and SYDVKM. The CDR3 loop spans 13 amino acids. The CDR3 region is CASSLARIYEQYF. CDR3 sequence (DNA): TGTGCCAGCAGTTTGGCGAGGATCTACGAGCAGTACTTC.

This chain joins TRBV7-8 and TRBJ1-5, with TRBD1 matching 8 bases. The CDR3 runs to 16 residues. The germline V gene has CDR1 SGHVS and CDR2 FQNEAQ. The ends lost 4 bases at V and 4 bases at J; junction bases unmatched: 9. This CDR3 is CASSSSAGGGNQPQHF. DNA for the CDR3: TGTGCCAGCAGCTCCAGCGCAGGGGGCGGTAATCAGCCCCAGCATTTT.

The chain recombines TRBV27 with TRBJ1-1, with D maybe TRBD1 (5 bases). Germline V gene sequence: CDR1 MNHEY, CDR2 SMNVEV (reference sequence). V gave up 2 bases and J gave up 3 bases, with 7 bases separating them. The CDR3 runs to 13 residues. CDR3 residues: CASSLKGDTEAFF. CDR3 in DNA: TGTGCCAGCAGTTTAAAAGGGGACACTGAAGCTTTCTTT.

This clone was found once. The V and J genes are TRBV7-3 and TRBJ2-3, with D hard to call. The CDR3 runs 13 residues. The germline gives CDR1 SGHTA, CDR2 FQGTGA. V was cut by 6 bases and J by 4 bases, with 11 bases left in between. The CDR3 DNA is TGTGCCAGCAGTCCGAGGAGCCCAGATACGCAGTATTTT. It yields the protein CASSPRSPDTQYF.

Only one count was recorded for this clone. This chain uses TRBV28 with TRBJ1-1; D gene uncertain. The germline gives CDR1 MDHEN, CDR2 SYDVKM. The length of the CDR3 is 13 residues. V lost 2 bases and J 4 bases, leaving 8 bases between the germline ends. This CDR3 reads CASSLPIGTEAFF. The CDR3 region has the DNA TGTGCCAGCAGTTTACCAATCGGCACTGAAGCTTTCTTT. The entire variable domain, with the rest obtained from reference TRBV28 and TRBJ1-1, is as follows: DVKVTQSSRYLVKRTGEKVFLECVQDMDHENMFWYRQDPGLGLRLIYFSYDVKMKEKGDIPEGYSVSREKKERFSLILESASTNQTSMYLCASSLPIGTEAFFGQGTRLTVV.

The J gene is TRBJ1-2, the V gene TRBV7-9; 10 bases are shared with TRBD1. Germline V gene data show CDR1 as SEHNR and CDR2 as FQNEAQ (reference sequence). The CDR3 is 15 residues long. Germline trimming cut 5 bases from V and 4 bases from J; bases unmatched to any gene: 7. The CDR3 DNA reads as TGTGCCAGCAGCACCGGGACAGGGGAAGGCTATGGCTACACCTTC. Translation gives CASSTGTGEGYGYTF.

The chain joins TRBV7-9 to TRBJ2-5, with D perhaps matching TRBD2 (6 bases). The CDR3 extends over 15 amino acids. Trimming shortened V by 5 bases and J by 2 bases, and 15 bases separated the two germline ends. CDR1 is SEHNR, CDR2 FQNEAQ, per germline (reference sequence). The CDR3, as DNA: TGTGCCAGCAGCCTTCGGGCGGGGATGCAAGAGACCCAGTACTTC. It encodes CASSLRAGMQETQYF.

J is TRBJ1-1 and V is TRBV14; no clear D gene. The CDR3 consists of 13 residues. The V gene lost 1 base and the J gene lost 1 base, with 4 bases spanning the gap. Per germline, CDR1 SGHDN and CDR2 FVKESK. CDR3 sequence (DNA): TGTGCCAGCAGCCAAGGGGCGAACACTGAAGCTTTCTTT. This gives the protein CASSQGANTEAFF.

This clone has only one observation. This chain connects TRBV5-5 to TRBJ2-6; D not resolved. Trimming cost V 3 bases and J 2 bases, with 6 bases left between them. Germline CDR1 reads SGHKS; CDR2 reads YYEKEE (reference sequence). The CDR3 is made up of 14 amino acids. The chain's CDR3 is CASSSLPGANVLTF. The CDR3 nucleotides are TGTGCCAGCAGCTCACTACCTGGGGCCAACGTCCTGACTTTC.

The V call is TRBV28, the J call TRBJ2-1; maybe TRBD2 (5 bases). The CDR3 is 11 residues long. From germline, CDR1 is MDHEN and CDR2 SYDVKM. V lost 7 bases to trimming and J lost 9 bases, with 10 bases between them. The CDR3 loop is CASTYRGEQFF. Here the CDR3 DNA reads TGTGCCAGCACCTACCGGGGTGAGCAGTTCTTC.

V usage is TRBV7-8 and J usage is TRBJ1-2; 7 bases match TRBD1. The V and J ends lost 2 bases and 5 bases, in that order; junction bases with no gene match: 11. Germline V gene sequence: CDR1 SGHVS, CDR2 FQNEAQ. The CDR3 contains 16 residues. CDR3 sequence: CASSLNWDSGQYGYTF. CDR3 DNA sequence: TGTGCCAGCAGCTTAAATTGGGACAGTGGGCAGTATGGCTACACCTTC.

This clone showed up just once. The chain has TRBV6-5 and TRBJ2-3; 9 bases agree with TRBD1. V trimming: 2 bases; J trimming: 7 bases; junction bases outside the gene matches: 7. The CDR3 covers 15 residues. CDR1 and CDR2 from the germline V gene are MNHEY and SVGAGI. CDR3 bases: TGTGCCAGCAGTTACGGACAGGGGCCAGTCTATACGCAGTATTTT. Residues: CASSYGQGPVYTQYF.

The chain carries TRBV14 and TRBJ2-7, with TRBD1 identical over 9 bases. V shed 1 base and J 5 bases; nucleotides not matched to a gene: 6. CDR3 length: 15 amino acids. Germline V lookup: CDR1 SGHDN, CDR2 FVKESK. The CDR3 sequence: CASSQVNRGLNEQYF. CDR3 bases: TGTGCCAGCAGCCAAGTAAACAGGGGGCTTAACGAGCAGTACTTC.

This CDR3 is CASSESWGGNNEQYF. CDR3 nucleotides: TGCGCCAGCAGTGAGTCATGGGGGGGGAACAACGAGCAGTACTTC. V and J are TRBV10-1 and TRBJ2-7, with 7 positions matching TRBD2. The CDR3 has 15 amino acids. Germline lookup yields CDR1 WNHNN and CDR2 SYGVQD (reference sequence). Trimming cost V 0 bases and J 5 bases; bases outside gene matches: 7.

The chain carries TRBV6-5 and TRBJ1-2, with D hard to call. The germline gives CDR1 MNHEY, CDR2 SVGAGI. Trimming stripped 5 bases from V and 4 bases from J, with 14 bases between. The CDR3 extends over 14 amino acids. CDR3 in amino acids: CASSNPNHFYGYTF. CDR3 bases: TGTGCCAGCAGTAACCCGAATCACTTCTATGGCTACACCTTC.

This chain joins TRBV18 and TRBJ2-3; 7 bases map to TRBD1. The CDR3 has 15 amino acids. Per the germline V gene, CDR1 is KGHSH and CDR2 is LQKENI. V lost 4 bases, J lost 0 bases, and 4 bases stayed unmatched. CDR3 protein: CASSLGTASTDTQYF. For the CDR3, the DNA is TGTGCCAGCTCACTAGGGACAGCTAGCACAGATACGCAGTATTTT.